This T cell receptor (beta chain) was sequenced during a study of T cell responses to AZD1222 COVID-19 vaccine. This CDR3 spans 13 amino acids. V was trimmed by 0 bases and J by 6 bases, leaving 11 bases between them. Germline CDR1 and CDR2: GTSNPN and SVGIG (reference sequence). Points from the study as a whole: The donors showed a predominance of white British ancestry and of females, with possible underestimation of clonal diversity. Per reports, nearly half of all spike-specific TCRs target regions that are unmutated in variants. Receipt of two AZD1222 doses was followed by a rise in Spike-specific TCR breadth and depth. At study baseline, merely more than 5 AZD1222 recipients were seropositive.

Using immunoSEQ multiplex PCR, the repertoire was profiled, and TCRdb retains in-frame clones only, with some absent. The table shows approximately 97,000 clones, with less than 90% occurring only once. About this clone: Its matching antigen is unknown.

This clonotype originated in an adult in good health. This specimen was peripheral blood, taken on day 0 of AZD1222 vaccination. The chain carries TRBV30 and TRBJ1-2; D is unclear. CDR3 sequence (DNA): TGTGCCTGGAGTGTGATGGGCATGGATGGCTACACCTTC. This codes for CAWSVMGMDGYTF.